This T cell receptor beta chain was identified in a study of CD8 T cells in Susac syndrome. The J segment lost 9 bases and the V segment lost 6 bases, leaving 2 bases of the junction unmatched. The CDR3 is 12 residues long. With random hexamers, 0.5 to 1 ug RNA was reverse transcribed. Multiplex PCR with immunoSEQ amplified the TCR beta CDR3 across 54 Vbeta and 13 Jbeta. TCRdb processed the immunoSEQ multiplex PCR reads anew with MiXCR; each CDR3 protein has one entry. The table records approximately 190,000 distinct CDR3 sequences, approximately 95% of them present only once. Source material: CD8+ T cells from PBMCs. The receptor's source is a human donor with Susac syndrome. This chain connects TRBV12-3 or TRBV12-4 to TRBJ2-1, with 10 bases fitting TRBD1. The CDR3 DNA is TGTGCCAGCAGGGGGACAGGGGTTGAGCAGTTCTTC. Residues: CASRGTGVEQFF.